This TCR beta chain was sequenced in a study of T cell responses to AZD1222 COVID-19 vaccine. This CDR3 has 13 residues. Trimming cost V 5 bases and J 8 bases, with 15 bases left between them. Germline assignment: CDR1 MDHEN and CDR2 SYDVKM. The assay was immunoSEQ multiplex PCR, and TCRdb's table has in-frame clones only and misses some. The repertoire holds some 120,000 clones, roughly 89% seen once, with 4% to 4.5% in the top ten. The sample was peripheral blood, taken on day 0 of AZD1222 vaccination. V usage is TRBV28 and J usage is TRBJ1-2, with D uncertain. The sequence came from an adult in good health. CDR3 residues: CASSLPLTGGYTF. The DNA for the CDR3 is TGTGCCAGCAGTCTGCCCCTTACGGGAGGCTACACCTTC.